This note documents a single T cell receptor (beta chain) sequence. Its antigen is unknown. Base qualities are not recorded, but no much larger clone differs from it by a single base. The data stem from a study of identifying expanded T cells in peripheral blood (dated by TCRdb to between 2018 and 2020). Some background on the complete study: Separate aliquots of the same genomic DNA pool were sequenced to produce technical replicates, and four replicates were compared in pairs. General conclusions and limits of the study: The binomial model flagged around 1.2 differentially abundant clones between technical replicates but around 15 over two weeks and about 19 over around four weeks. Across all healthy donors, variance in clone template counts between approximately 2-week samples was found to increase significantly with total template count. The beta-binomial model significantly reduced the number of clones called differentially abundant and the false-positive rate across all healthy-donor time intervals. The authors expected biological variance in healthy repertoires might increase further over much longer intervals such as months to years.

During the collection period, no infections or other immune events were recorded for the healthy donors. Blood repertoires from healthy donors were used as a training cohort for calibrating time-dependent variance in a beta-binomial model of differential abundance of T-cell clones. The training cohort was composed of roughly 10 healthy donors, 3 female and 7 male. The donors were between about 29 and 65 years old, with an average age of approximately 46 years. Whole blood was collected from each healthy donor at three time points spaced two to three weeks apart and obtained from a commercial supplier. Genomic DNA was extracted from unsorted whole blood for immunosequencing. TCRbeta CDR3 regions were profiled by bias-controlled multiplex PCR amplification of genomic DNA with the immunoSEQ Assay. On the study's bioinformatics: To quantify the absolute abundance of each unique TCRbeta CDR3 region, the sequences were collapsed and filtered. Differential abundance was tested with a binomial (Fisher-equivalent) model and with a beta-binomial model adding time-dependent variance fitted from healthy donors. Clones with fewer than 5 combined templates were removed, and differential abundance was called for clones with a Benjamini-Hochberg FDR below 0.01. Using the form v = (b*log(k)+a)^2, the beta-binomial variance was modeled as a function of the total template count across the two samples. TCRdb's version of the immuneACCESS table is confined to in-frame rearrangements and falls short of the full clone set. An unresolved V gene accounts for under half of the shortfall where checked; the remainder is of unknown origin. The D gene and trimming were derived from the DNA, and the V and J assignments and clone size from that table. For this sample there are about 58,000 clones; roughly 89% appear just once. The ten largest clones add up to 3% to 4.5% of the sample.

V and J lose 2 bases and 5 bases, and a span of 13 bases separates them. Taken from cysteine to phenylalanine, the CDR3 has 14 residues. Only the CDR3 DNA stays, 42 bases, in frame from base 1. CDR1 and CDR2 are drawn from the germline V gene: SGHTA, FQGNSA. The V and J genes are TRBV7-2 and TRBJ2-7; the D gene is perhaps TRBD1 or TRBD2, as each covers 5 bases. The sequenced sample was blood. The TCR originated in a person aged 18 to 70 in good health. The nucleotides are TGTGCCAGCAGCTTATCCTGGGGGAAGGACGAGCAGTACTTC. Its protein product is CASSLSWGKDEQYF.